This T cell receptor (beta chain) was recorded in a study of OX40 agonist ivuxolimab in advanced cancers. CDR3 size: 13 residues. Germline loops: CDR1 MNHNS, CDR2 SASEGT. Trimming pared 6 bases from V and 6 bases from J, leaving 15 bases between. There are a few counts of this clone. TCRdb keeps only in-frame clones here, not all; method: immunoSEQ multiplex PCR. The table includes 95,000 to 150,000 clones, around 95% detected once. This chain joins TRBV6-1 and TRBJ2-7; tentative D call: TRBD1 (5 bases). The TCR originated in an adult with an advanced solid tumor such as melanoma, head and neck, liver or kidney cancer. Sample: CD4+ or CD8+ T cells sorted from blood, taken in a trial of the OX40 agonist ivuxolimab. DNA for the CDR3: TGTGCCAGCAGGATAGGGGAATATCGCGAGCAGTACTTC. Its translation: CASRIGEYREQYF.